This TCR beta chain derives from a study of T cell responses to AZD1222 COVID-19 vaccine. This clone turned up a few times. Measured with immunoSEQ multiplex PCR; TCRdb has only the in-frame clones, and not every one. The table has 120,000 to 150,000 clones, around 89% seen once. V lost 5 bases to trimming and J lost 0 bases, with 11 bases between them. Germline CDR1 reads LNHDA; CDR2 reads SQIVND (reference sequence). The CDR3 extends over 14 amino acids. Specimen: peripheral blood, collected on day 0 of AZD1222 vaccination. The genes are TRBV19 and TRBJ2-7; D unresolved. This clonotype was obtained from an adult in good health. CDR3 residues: CASSLGLFSYEQYF. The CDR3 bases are TGTGCCAGTAGTCTTGGGCTCTTCTCCTACGAGCAGTACTTC.